The 14 T cell receptor beta chains below come from one sample, sequenced in a study of regulatory T cells in long-lasting Graves disease. In building TCR beta libraries, iRepertoire HTBI primers were used together with Arm-PCR of CDR3 regions. TCRdb re-called the multiplex PCR reads through MiXCR, storing one row per CDR3 protein. The repertoire has approximately 690,000 distinct CDR3 sequences, 30% of them found once; the top ten carry about two fifths. Specified time point: persistent/refractory GD, antithyroid drugs over 5 years with positive TRAb. PBMC RNA was the source of the TCR library. This specimen was peripheral blood mononuclear cells (PBMCs), taken when the disease was refractory, from a patient treated with antithyroid drugs. These receptors were obtained from a female donor with Graves disease.

This clonotype was observed a single time. Since a much larger clone is just one base distant, this may be a read error. The rearrangement links TRBV28 to TRBJ2-5; weak D call: TRBD2 (5 bases). CDR3 length: 15 residues. Germline V gene sequence: CDR1 MDHEN, CDR2 SYDVKM. The CDR3 nucleotides read TGTGCCAGCAGACCCCCCCCCGGGAATGGGGAGACCCAGTGCTTC. Its protein product is CASRPPPGNGETQCF.

This clonotype has a handful of counts. V usage is TRBV20-1 and J usage is TRBJ1-1; D ambiguous. The V end lost 1 base, the J end lost 1 base, and 7 bases lay between the germline ends. The germline CDR1 and CDR2 sequences are DFQATT and SNEGSKA (reference sequence). This CDR3 is 13 amino acids long. The CDR3 DNA reads as TGCAGTGCTAGAGTGGCAGGGAACACTGAAGCTTTCTTT. Translating gives CSARVAGNTEAFF.

This clonotype was seen ten or more times. The J gene is TRBJ2-7, the V gene TRBV6-1, with TRBD2 matching 10 bases. The CDR3 is 20 residues long. The J segment lost 3 bases and the V segment lost 2 bases, leaving 19 bases of the junction unmatched. Germline CDR1 and CDR2: MNHNS and SASEGT. CDR3 residues: CASSEISGLASFGWGYEQYF. In nucleotides, the CDR3 is TGTGCCAGCAGTGAAATTTCGGGACTAGCGTCCTTCGGGTGGGGCTACGAGCAGTACTTC.

On this clonotype itself: One junction end does not reproduce the germline sequence, and a read error may be involved. The rearrangement joins TRBV7-2 to TRBJ2-6, with 9 nucleotides matching TRBD2. The CDR3 is 18 amino acids. CDR1 is SGHTA, CDR2 FQGNSA, per germline. Here the CDR3 reads CASSPLVAGASEANVLTF. For the CDR3, the DNA is TGTGCCAGCAGCCCCCTGGTAGCGGGAGCCTCTGAGGCCAACGTCCTGACTTTC.

The chain uses TRBV5-1 and TRBJ1-5; perhaps TRBD1 as D (6 bases). The J call may not be correct, given that the DNA end is closer to TRBJ1-6. The CDR3 totals 13 residues. Germline V CDR1 and CDR2: SGHRS, YFSETQ. This CDR3 is CASRRDMTSPLHF. The DNA for the CDR3 is TGCGCCAGCAGAAGGGACATGACTTCACCCCTCCACTTT.

This clonotype appeared many times. The rearrangement links TRBV12-3 or TRBV12-4 to TRBJ2-5; perhaps D is TRBD1 or TRBD2 (5 bases each). Trimming pared 3 bases from V and 1 base from J, leaving 9 bases between. There are 14 residues in the CDR3. Here the CDR3 reads CASSFPGRQETQYF. The CDR3 bases are TGTGCCAGCAGTTTCCCGGGACGCCAAGAGACCCAGTACTTC.

The rearrangement joins TRBV12-3 or TRBV12-4 to TRBJ2-4; D might be TRBD2 (5 bases). The CDR3 has 13 residues. V was clipped by 7 bases and J by 5 bases, with 12 bases between them. The DNA of the CDR3 is TGTGCCAGCAATACTAGGGCCGAAAACATTCAGTACTTC. Translating gives CASNTRAENIQYF.

This clonotype has a handful of counts. The chain links TRBV30 to TRBJ1-2; D might be TRBD1 (6 bases). The CDR3 consists of 16 residues. Germline V gives CDR1 GTSNPN, CDR2 SVGIG (reference sequence). Deletions cut 4 bases from V and 5 bases from J, with 23 bases between. The CDR3 region has the DNA TGTGCCTGGACCCCTCTCGCTGGGAGCAGGGGATATGGCTACACCTTC. It yields the protein CAWTPLAGSRGYGYTF.

The genes are TRBV6-5 and TRBJ1-3, with TRBD1 matching 7 bases. This CDR3 has 15 residues. CDR1 and CDR2 (germline): MNHEY, SVGAGI. The J segment lost 6 bases and the V segment lost 0 bases, leaving 5 bases of the junction unmatched. DNA for the CDR3: TGTGCCAGCAGTTACTCGCAAGGGGGCAAAAACACCATATATTTT. It specifies CASSYSQGGKNTIYF.

V usage is TRBV29-1 and J usage is TRBJ1-4; tentative D call: TRBD1 (5 bases). V lost 7 bases, J lost 0 bases, and 15 bases lay in between. The CDR3 extends over 15 amino acids. Germline loops: CDR1 SQVTM, CDR2 ANQGSEA. CDR3 coding DNA: TGCAGCGCCGGGGGGAGCAGAGCAACTAATGAAAAACTGTTTTTT. It yields the protein CSAGGSRATNEKLFF.

This chain uses TRBV2 with TRBJ2-3; D call uncertain. This CDR3 has 15 residues. V was pared by 0 bases and J by 1 base, with 8 bases between. CDR1 SNHLY and CDR2 FYNNEI come from the germline V gene. The CDR3 sequence is CASSEAGIGTDTQYF. The DNA of the CDR3 is TGTGCCAGCAGTGAAGCGGGGATCGGCACAGATACGCAGTATTTT.

The genes are TRBV14 and TRBJ1-2; 8 bases are a match to TRBD1. CDR3 length: 15 residues. Trimming at V came to 4 bases and at J to 6 bases, leaving 10 bases not matched to a gene. Germline CDR1 and CDR2: SGHDN and FVKESK. The DNA of the CDR3 is TGTGCCAGCAGCCTTGGACAGGGATCCTCTCATGGCTACACCTTC. Protein product: CASSLGQGSSHGYTF.

The rearrangement joins TRBV20-1 to TRBJ2-7; 8 positions agree with TRBD1. The CDR3 runs 12 residues. With V trimmed by 5 bases and J by 3 bases, 3 bases remained unmatched. Germline-derived CDR1 and CDR2 are DFQATT and SNEGSKA (reference sequence). The CDR3 coding sequence is TGCAGTGCTTTACAGGGGGTCTACGAGCAGTACTTC. Translating gives CSALQGVYEQYF.

This chain connects TRBV5-1 to TRBJ2-5; D gene uncertain. The CDR3 spans 13 residues. V lost 4 bases to trimming and J lost 2 bases, with 9 bases between them. Germline V gene lookup returns CDR1 SGHRS and CDR2 YFSETQ. CDR3 in amino acids: CASSHGVQETQYF. CDR3 sequence (DNA): TGCGCCAGCAGCCACGGAGTGCAAGAGACCCAGTACTTC.